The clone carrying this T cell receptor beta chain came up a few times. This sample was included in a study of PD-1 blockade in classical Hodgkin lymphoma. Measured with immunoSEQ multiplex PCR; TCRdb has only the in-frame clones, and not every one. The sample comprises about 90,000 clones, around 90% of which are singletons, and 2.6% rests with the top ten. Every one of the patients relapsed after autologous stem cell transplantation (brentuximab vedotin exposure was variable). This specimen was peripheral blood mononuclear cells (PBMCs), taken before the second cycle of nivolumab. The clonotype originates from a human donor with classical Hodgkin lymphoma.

This chain's CDR3 is CASSSGQGEEAFF. The CDR3 DNA sequence: TGTGCCAGCAGTTCCGGACAGGGTGAAGAAGCTTTCTTT. The V gene is TRBV6-5, the J gene TRBJ1-1; 8 bases fit TRBD1. Germline CDR1 and CDR2: MNHEY and SVGAGI. J gave up 8 bases and V 4 bases, and 6 bases lay outside the gene matches. The CDR3 is 13 residues long.